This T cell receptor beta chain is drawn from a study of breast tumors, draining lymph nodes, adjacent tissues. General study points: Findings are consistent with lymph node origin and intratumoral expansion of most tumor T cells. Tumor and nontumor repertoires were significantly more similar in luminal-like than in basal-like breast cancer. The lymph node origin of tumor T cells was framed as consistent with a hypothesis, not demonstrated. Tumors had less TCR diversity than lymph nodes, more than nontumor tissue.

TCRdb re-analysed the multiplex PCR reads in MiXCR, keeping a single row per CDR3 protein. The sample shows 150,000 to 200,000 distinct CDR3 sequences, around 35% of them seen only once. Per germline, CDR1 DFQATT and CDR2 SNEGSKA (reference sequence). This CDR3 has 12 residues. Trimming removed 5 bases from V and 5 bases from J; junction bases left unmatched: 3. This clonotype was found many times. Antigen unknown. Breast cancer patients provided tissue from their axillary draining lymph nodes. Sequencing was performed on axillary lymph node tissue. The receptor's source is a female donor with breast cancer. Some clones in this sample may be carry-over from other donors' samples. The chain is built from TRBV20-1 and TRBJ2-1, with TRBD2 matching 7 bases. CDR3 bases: TGCAGTGCTGCCCGGGGGGACAATGAGCAGTTCTTC. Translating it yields CSAARGDNEQFF.